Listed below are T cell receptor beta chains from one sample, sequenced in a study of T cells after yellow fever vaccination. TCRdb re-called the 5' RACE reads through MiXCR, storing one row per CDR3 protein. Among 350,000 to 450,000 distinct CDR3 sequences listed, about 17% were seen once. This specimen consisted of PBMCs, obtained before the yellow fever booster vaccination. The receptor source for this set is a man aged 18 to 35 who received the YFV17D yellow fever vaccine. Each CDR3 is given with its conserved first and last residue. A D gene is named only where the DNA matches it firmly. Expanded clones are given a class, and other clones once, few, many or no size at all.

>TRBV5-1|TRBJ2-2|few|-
CASSLALMNTGELFF
TGCGCCAGCAGCTTGGCGCTTATGAACACCGGGGAGCTGTTTTTT
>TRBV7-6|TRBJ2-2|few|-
CASSLSIQGTNTGELFF
TGTGCCAGCAGCTTAAGTATTCAGGGGACGAACACCGGGGAGCTGTTTTTT
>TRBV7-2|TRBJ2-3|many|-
CASSLSGSTDTQYF
TGTGCCAGCAGCTTATCGGGAAGCACAGATACGCAGTATTTT
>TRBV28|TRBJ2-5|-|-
CASSPLVQETQYF
TGTGCCAGCAGTCCGCTAGTCCAAGAGACCCAGTACTTC
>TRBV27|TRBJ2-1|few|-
CASSFESVYNEQFF
TGTGCCAGCAGTTTTGAAAGTGTCTACAATGAGCAGTTCTTC
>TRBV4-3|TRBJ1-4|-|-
CASSQDPGAYEKLFF
TGCGCCAGCAGCCAAGATCCAGGGGCGTACGAAAAACTGTTTTTT
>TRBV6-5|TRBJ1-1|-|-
CASTRPGGTEAFF
TGTGCCAGCACCCGCCCGGGGGGCACTGAAGCTTTCTTT
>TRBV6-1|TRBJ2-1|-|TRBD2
CASSVERGGGRQFF
TGTGCCAGCAGTGTTGAGCGGGGGGGAGGGAGGCAGTTCTTC
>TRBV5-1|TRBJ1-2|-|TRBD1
CASSRTTGAQGYGYTF
TGCGCCAGCAGCCGAACCACAGGGGCCCAAGGCTATGGCTACACCTTC
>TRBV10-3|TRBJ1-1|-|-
CAISEAGANTEAFF
TGTGCCATCAGTGAAGCAGGGGCGAACACTGAAGCTTTCTTT
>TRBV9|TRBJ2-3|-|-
CASSVGDTSDTQYF
TGTGCCAGCAGCGTAGGTGACACCTCAGATACGCAGTATTTT
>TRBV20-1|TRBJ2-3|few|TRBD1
CSADRGRFTDTQYF
TGCAGTGCTGACAGGGGCCGCTTCACAGATACGCAGTATTTT
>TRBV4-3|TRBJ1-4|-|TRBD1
CASSQDWGRTGANEKLFF
TGCGCCAGCAGCCAAGATTGGGGTCGGACAGGGGCTAATGAAAAACTGTTTTTT
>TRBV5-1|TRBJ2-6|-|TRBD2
CASSLASGGTSGANVLTF
TGCGCCAGCAGCTTGGCTAGCGGGGGGACCTCTGGGGCCAACGTCCTGACTTTC
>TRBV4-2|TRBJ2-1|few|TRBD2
CASSLERGGYNVQFF
TGTGCCAGCAGCCTAGAGCGGGGGGGCTACAATGTGCAGTTCTTC
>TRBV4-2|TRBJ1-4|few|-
CASSQEQGRSNEKLFF
TGTGCCAGCAGCCAAGAGCAGGGCCGGAGTAATGAAAAACTGTTTTTT
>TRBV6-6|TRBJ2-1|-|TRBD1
CASRSTGGGNEQFF
TGTGCCAGCAGGTCGACAGGGGGCGGGAATGAGCAGTTCTTC
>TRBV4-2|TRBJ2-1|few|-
CASTQSGGPYNEQFF
TGTGCCAGCACCCAATCCGGCGGGCCCTACAATGAGCAGTTCTTC
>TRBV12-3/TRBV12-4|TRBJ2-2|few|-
CASSLERLPTGELFF
TGTGCCAGCAGTTTAGAAAGACTACCCACCGGGGAGCTGTTTTTT
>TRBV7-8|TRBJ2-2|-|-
CASSSRVRGGVWTGELFF
TGTGCCAGCAGCTCCCGAGTTCGAGGGGGGGTGTGGACCGGGGAGCTGTTTTTT
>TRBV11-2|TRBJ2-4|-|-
CASSPIRGPTGKNIQYF
TGTGCCAGCAGCCCGATCCGGGGACCCACCGGCAAAAACATTCAGTACTTC
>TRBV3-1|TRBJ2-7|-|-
CASSQAGPYEQYF
TGTGCCAGCAGCCAAGCAGGTCCCTACGAGCAGTACTTC
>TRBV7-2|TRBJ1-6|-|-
CASSLDGRNSPLHF
TGTGCCAGCAGCTTAGACGGCCGAAATTCACCCCTCCACTTT
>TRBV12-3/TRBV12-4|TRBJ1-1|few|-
CASIQAEGPRAFF
TGTGCCAGCATCCAAGCGGAGGGCCCGCGAGCTTTCTTT
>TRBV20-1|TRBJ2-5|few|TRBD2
CSASPSGGYQETQYF
TGCAGTGCTTCGCCTAGCGGGGGGTACCAAGAGACCCAGTACTTC
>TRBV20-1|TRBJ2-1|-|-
CSAARGSYNEQFF
TGCAGTGCTGCCAGGGGTAGCTACAATGAGCAGTTCTTC
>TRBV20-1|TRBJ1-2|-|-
CSARDVANYGYTF
TGCAGTGCTAGAGATGTCGCCAACTATGGCTACACCTTC
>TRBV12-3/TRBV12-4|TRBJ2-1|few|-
CASGAGNRAEQFF
TGTGCCAGCGGGGCAGGGAACCGAGCTGAGCAGTTCTTC
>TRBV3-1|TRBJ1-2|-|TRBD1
CASSFGGGAEYGYTF
TGTGCCAGCAGCTTCGGAGGGGGCGCGGAATATGGCTACACCTTC
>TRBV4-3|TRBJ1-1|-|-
CASSQDLEGEAFF
TGCGCCAGCAGCCAAGATCTTGAGGGGGAAGCTTTCTTT
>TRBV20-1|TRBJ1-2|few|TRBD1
CSAPQGNYGYTF
TGCAGTGCTCCACAGGGGAACTATGGCTACACCTTC
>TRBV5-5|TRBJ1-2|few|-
CASVILDVHGYGYTF
TGTGCCAGCGTAATCTTAGACGTCCACGGTTATGGCTACACCTTC
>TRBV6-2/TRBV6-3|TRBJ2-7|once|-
CASTLEGGPYEQYF
TGTGCCAGCACCTTAGAAGGGGGGCCCTACGAGCAGTACTTC